This entry concerns a single T cell receptor beta chain. Its cognate antigen is unknown. This table comes from immunoSEQ multiplex PCR, and its TCRdb copy is limited to in-frame clones, with some not included. The sample shows a few hundred thousand clones, 90% of them seen only once. The sample is drawn from a study of cytomegalovirus exposure and HLA in healthy donors. Points from the study as a whole: Rarity held for most TCR sequences, but there were some public TCRs that occurred in many donors. Associated with cytomegalovirus, according to the listing, were 150 to 200 TCR beta chains.

The donors belonged to the roughly 120-subject validation cohort, separate from the approximately 700-subject first cohort. The CDR3 is 14 amino acids. V lost 1 base and J lost 5, with 14 bases in between. Germline CDR1 reads GTSNPN; CDR2 reads SVGIG (reference sequence). V usage is TRBV30 and J usage is TRBJ2-5; D is possibly TRBD1 (5 bases). The TCR originated in a woman between 18 and 29 years old in good health and CMV-seronegative. The sample taken for sequencing was PBMCs. The CDR3 nucleotides are TGTGCCTGGAGTGAGGCCCCCAGGGCCGAGACCCAGTACTTC. Translating it yields CAWSEAPRAETQYF.